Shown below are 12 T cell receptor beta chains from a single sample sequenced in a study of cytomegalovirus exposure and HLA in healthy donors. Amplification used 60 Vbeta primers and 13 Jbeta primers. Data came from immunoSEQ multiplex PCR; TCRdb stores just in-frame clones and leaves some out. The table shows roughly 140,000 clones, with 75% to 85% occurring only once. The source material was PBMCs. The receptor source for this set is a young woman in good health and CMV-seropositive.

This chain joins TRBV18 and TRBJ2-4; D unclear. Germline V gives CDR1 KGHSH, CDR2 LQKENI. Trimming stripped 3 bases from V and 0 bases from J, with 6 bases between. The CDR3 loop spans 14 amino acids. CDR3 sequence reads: CASSPAAAKNIQYF. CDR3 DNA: TGTGCCAGCTCACCGGCGGCAGCCAAAAACATTCAGTACTTC.

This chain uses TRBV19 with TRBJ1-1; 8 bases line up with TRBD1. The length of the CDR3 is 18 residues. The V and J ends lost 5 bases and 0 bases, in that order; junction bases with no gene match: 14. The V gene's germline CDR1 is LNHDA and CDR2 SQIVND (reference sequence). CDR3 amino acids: CASSRPPWTGLMNTEAFF. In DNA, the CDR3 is TGTGCCAGTAGTCGCCCTCCATGGACAGGGCTGATGAACACTGAAGCTTTCTTT.

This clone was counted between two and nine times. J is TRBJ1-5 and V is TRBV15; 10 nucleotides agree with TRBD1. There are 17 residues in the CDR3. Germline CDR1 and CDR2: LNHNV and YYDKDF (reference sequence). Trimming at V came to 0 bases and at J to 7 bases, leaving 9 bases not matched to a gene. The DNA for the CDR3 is TGTGCCACCAGCAGAGATTTGGACAGGGGGATCTCGCAGCCCCAGCATTTT. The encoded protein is CATSRDLDRGISQPQHF.

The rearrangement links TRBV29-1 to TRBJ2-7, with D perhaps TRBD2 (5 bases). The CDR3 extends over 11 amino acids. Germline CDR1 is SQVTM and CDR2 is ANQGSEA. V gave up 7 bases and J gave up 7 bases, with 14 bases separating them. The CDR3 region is CSALTWEEQYF. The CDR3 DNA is TGCAGCGCCCTGACCTGGGAGGAGCAGTACTTC.

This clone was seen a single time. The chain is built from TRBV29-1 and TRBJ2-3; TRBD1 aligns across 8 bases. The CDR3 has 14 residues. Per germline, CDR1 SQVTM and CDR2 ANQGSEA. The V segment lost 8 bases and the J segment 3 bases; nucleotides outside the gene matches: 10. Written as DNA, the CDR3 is TGCAGCACCGACAGGGGTACAACGACAGATACGCAGTATTTT. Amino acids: CSTDRGTTTDTQYF.

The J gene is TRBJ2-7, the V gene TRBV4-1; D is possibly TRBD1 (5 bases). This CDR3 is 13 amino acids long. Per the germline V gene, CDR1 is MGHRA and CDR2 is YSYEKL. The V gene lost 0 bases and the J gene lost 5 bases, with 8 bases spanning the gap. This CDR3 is CASSQDQGHEQYF. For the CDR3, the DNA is TGCGCCAGCAGCCAAGATCAGGGCCACGAGCAGTACTTC.

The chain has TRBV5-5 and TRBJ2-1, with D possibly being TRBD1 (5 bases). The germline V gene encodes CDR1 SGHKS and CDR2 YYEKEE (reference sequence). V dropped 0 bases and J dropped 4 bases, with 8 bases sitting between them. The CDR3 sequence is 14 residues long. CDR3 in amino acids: CASSLGQSYNEQFF. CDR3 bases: TGTGCCAGCAGCTTGGGACAGAGTTACAATGAGCAGTTCTTC.

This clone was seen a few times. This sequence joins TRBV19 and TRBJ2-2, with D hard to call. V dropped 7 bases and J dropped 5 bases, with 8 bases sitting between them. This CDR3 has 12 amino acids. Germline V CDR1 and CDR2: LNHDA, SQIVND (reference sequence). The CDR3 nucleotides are TGTGCCAGTACCCGCCAGACCGGGGAGCTGTTTTTT. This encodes CASTRQTGELFF.

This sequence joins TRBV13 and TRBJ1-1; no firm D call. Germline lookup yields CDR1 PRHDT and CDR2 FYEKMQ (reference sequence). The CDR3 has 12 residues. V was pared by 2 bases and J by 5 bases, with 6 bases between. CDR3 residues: CASSLSVTEAFF. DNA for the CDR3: TGTGCCAGCAGCTTATCAGTTACTGAAGCTTTCTTT.

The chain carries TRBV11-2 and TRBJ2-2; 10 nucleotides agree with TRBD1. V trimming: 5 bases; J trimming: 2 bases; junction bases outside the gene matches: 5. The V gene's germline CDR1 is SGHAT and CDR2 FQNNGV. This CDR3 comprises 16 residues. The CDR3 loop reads CASSRGTGENTGELFF. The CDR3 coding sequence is TGTGCCAGCAGCAGAGGGACAGGGGAAAACACCGGGGAGCTGTTTTTT.

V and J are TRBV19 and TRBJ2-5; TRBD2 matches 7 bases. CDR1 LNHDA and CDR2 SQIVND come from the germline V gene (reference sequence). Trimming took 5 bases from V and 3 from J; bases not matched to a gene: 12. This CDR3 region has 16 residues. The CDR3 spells CASSAPGTIKKETQYF. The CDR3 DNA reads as TGTGCCAGTAGTGCCCCCGGGACTATTAAAAAAGAGACCCAGTACTTC.

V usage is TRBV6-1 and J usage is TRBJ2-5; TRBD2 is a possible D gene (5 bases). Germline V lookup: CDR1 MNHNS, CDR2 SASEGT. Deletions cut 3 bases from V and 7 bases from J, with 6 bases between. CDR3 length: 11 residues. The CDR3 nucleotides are TGTGCCAGCAGTGATGGAGGGACCCAGTACTTC. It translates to CASSDGGTQYF.